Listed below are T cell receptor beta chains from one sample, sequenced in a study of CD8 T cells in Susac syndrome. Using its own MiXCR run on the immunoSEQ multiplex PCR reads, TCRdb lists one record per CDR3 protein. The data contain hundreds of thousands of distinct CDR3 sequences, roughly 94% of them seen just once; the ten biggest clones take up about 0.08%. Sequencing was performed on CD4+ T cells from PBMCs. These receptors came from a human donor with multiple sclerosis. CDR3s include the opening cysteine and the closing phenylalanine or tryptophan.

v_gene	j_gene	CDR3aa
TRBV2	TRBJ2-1	CASKLAGSWDEQFF
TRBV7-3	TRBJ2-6	CASSLPQAGANVLTF
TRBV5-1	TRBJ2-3	CASSLSTSGVDTQYF
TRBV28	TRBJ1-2	CASSLNRPRNGYTF
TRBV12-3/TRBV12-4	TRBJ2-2	CASSRRGSRTGELFF
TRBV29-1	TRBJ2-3	CSVEGVLSGTDTQYF
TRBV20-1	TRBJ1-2	CSASGLGGYTF
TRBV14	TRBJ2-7	CASSQVPSGAYEQYF
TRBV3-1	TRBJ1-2	CASSRPGVYGYTF
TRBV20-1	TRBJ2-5	CSARGDIQETQYF
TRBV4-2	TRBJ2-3	CASSRRQGAEGTDTQYF
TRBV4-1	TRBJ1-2	CASSQGLRGGYGYTF
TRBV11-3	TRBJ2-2	CASSLVTPGELFF
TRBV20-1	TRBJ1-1	CSARGLGNTEAFF
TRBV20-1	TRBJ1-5	CSAWKGKEDQPQHF
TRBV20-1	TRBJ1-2	CSAREAINYGYTF
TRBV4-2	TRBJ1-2	CASSQPMGTGALWTF
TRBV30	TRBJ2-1	CAWSVLLLNEQFF
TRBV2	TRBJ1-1	CASSFVTPGTGEAFF
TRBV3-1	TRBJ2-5	CASSQDPAGFKTQYF
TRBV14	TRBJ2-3	CASSQDLAGALLSTDTQYF
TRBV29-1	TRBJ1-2	CSVEGPVGNYGYTF
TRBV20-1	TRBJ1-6	CSARRGGGRNNSPLHF
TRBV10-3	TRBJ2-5	CATRDRGDETQYF
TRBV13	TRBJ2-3	CASSLGGLAPASTDTQYF
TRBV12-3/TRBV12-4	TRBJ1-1	CAVTGQTYTEAFF
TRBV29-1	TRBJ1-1	CSVDIPSQNTEAFF
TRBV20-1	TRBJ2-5	CSASILGAGETQYF
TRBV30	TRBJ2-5	CAWSVGSGETQYF
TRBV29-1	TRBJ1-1	CSVQVRGGGTEAFF
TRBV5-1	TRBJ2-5	CASSSGAIAGQETQYF
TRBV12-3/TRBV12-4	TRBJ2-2	CASSPSSGGYTGELFF
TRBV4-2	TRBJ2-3	CASSQDSLGTDTQYF
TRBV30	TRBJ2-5	CAWSVGNGETQYF
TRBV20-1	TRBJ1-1	CSARDPRQSEAFF
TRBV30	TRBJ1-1	CAWSVRDSFLNTEAFF
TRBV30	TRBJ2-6	CAWSWAGANVLTF
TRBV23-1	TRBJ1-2	CAKRDRLYGYTF
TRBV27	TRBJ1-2	CASSRQGIEDYGYTF
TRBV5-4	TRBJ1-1	CASSTGTAKNTEAFF
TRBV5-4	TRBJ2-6	CASSQALHSGANVLTF
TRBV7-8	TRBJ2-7	CASSFNTGLAGISYEQYF
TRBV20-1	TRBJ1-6	CSARLDYNSPLHF
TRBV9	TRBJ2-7	CASSVDDRGLEQYF
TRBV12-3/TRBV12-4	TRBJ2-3	CASSSLSTDTQYF
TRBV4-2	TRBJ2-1	CASSQEDPGGFREQFF
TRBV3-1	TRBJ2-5	CASSQDQTRLVVRTQYF
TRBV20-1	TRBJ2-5	CSAQEAVQETQYF
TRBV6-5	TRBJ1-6	CASRRPGTSNSPLHF
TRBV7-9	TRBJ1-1	CASSPPRTGTTSAEAFF
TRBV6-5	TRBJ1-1	CASRLTGVTEAFF
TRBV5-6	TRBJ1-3	CASSFPGAGNTIYF
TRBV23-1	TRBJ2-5	CASSRPGQGPQETQYF
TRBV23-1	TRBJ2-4	CASTRDRGAKNIQYF
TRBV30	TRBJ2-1	CAWRGLAGGPLEQFF
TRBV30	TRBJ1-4	CAWSTRSNEKLFF
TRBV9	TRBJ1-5	CASSPAAGTANQPQHF
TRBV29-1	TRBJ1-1	CSVDQVGQSEAFF
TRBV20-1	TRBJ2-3	CSFAGRRDGTQYF
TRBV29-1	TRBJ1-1	CSVEDRGENTEAFF